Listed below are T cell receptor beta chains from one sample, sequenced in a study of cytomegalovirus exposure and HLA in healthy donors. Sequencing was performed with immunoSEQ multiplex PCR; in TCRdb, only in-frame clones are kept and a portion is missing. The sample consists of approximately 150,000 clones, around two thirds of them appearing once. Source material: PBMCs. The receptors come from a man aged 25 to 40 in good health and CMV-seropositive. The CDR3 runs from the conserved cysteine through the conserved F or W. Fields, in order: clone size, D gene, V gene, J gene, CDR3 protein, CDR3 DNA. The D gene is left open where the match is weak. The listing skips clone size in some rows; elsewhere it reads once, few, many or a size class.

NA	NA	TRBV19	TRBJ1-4	CASSIVNDEKLFF	TGTGCCAGTAGTATAGTAAATGATGAAAAACTGTTTTTT
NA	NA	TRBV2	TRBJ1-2	CASSWDIPATNYGYTF	TGTGCCAGCAGTTGGGACATCCCAGCTACTAACTATGGCTACACCTTC
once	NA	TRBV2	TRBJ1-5	CASSESGFGSQPQHF	TGTGCCAGCAGTGAATCGGGATTCGGGAGTCAGCCCCAGCATTTT
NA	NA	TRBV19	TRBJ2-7	CASSPDPGVGYEQYF	TGTGCCAGTAGTCCGGACCCGGGAGTCGGCTACGAGCAGTACTTC
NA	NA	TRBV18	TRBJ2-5	CASSRTWGDEVEETQYF	TGTGCCAGCTCAAGGACCTGGGGGGATGAGGTCGAAGAGACCCAGTACTTC
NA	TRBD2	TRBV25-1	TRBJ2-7	CASSYVVAGGYEQYF	TGTGCCAGCAGTTACGTGGTTGCGGGAGGTTACGAGCAGTACTTC
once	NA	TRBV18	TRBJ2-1	CASSTGYEKFNEQFF	TGTGCCAGCTCAACAGGATATGAAAAGTTTAATGAGCAGTTCTTC
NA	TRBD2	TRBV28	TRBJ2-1	CASSLLGGGSYNEQFF	TGTGCCAGCAGTTTATTGGGCGGGGGTTCCTACAATGAGCAGTTCTTC
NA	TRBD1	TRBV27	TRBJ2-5	CASSSHSGGIWGETQYF	TGTGCCAGCAGTTCGCACTCAGGGGGAATATGGGGAGAGACCCAGTACTTC
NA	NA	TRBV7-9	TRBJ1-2	CASFRVSGYTF	TGTGCCAGCTTCAGGGTTTCGGGCTACACCTTC
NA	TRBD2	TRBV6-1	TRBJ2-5	CASSEGLAGVVTQYF	TGTGCCAGCAGTGAAGGACTAGCGGGAGTGGTGACCCAGTACTTC
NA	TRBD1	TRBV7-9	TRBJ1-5	CASSSTGGAGNQPQHF	TGTGCCAGCAGCAGCACAGGGGGCGCGGGCAATCAGCCCCAGCATTTT
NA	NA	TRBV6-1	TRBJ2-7	CASSDIGVHEQYF	TGTGCCAGCAGTGATATAGGGGTCCACGAGCAGTACTTC
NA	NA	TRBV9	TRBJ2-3	CASSVVGATDTQYF	TGTGCCAGCAGCGTAGTAGGGGCCACAGATACGCAGTATTTT
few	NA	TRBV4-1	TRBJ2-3	CASSPQLQQGNTQYF	TGCGCCAGCAGCCCCCAGCTTCAACAGGGCAATACGCAGTATTTT
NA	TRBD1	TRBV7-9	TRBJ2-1	CASSFTGTGEFF	TGTGCCAGCAGCTTCACCGGGACAGGAGAGTTCTTC
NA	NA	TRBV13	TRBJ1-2	CASSPPKLGYTF	TGTGCCAGCAGCCCCCCGAAACTTGGCTACACCTTC
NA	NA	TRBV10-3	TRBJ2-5	CAITARGGEQYF	TGTGCCATCACCGCTCGGGGTGGAGAGCAGTACTTC
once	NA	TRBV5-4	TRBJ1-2	CASSGQGTFGYTF	TGTGCCAGCAGCGGGCAGGGAACGTTCGGCTACACCTTC
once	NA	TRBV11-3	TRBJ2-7	CASSSQGYEQYF	TGTGCCAGCAGCTCCCAGGGATACGAGCAGTACTTC
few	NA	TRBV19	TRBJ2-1	CASSSWRSYNEQFF	TGTGCCAGTAGTAGCTGGAGGTCCTACAATGAGCAGTTCTTC
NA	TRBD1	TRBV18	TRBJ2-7	CASSPRTGEQYF	TGTGCCAGCTCACCTCGGACAGGGGAGCAGTACTTC
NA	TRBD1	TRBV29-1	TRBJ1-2	CSVGGADRGIYGYTF	TGCAGCGTTGGCGGGGCGGACAGGGGAATCTATGGCTACACCTTC
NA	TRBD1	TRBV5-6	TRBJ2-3	CATRRGTGTDTQYF	TGTGCCACCCGCCGGGGGACAGGTACAGATACGCAGTATTTT
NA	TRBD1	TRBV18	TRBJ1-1	CASSPSQGARTEAFF	TGTGCCAGCTCACCCTCACAGGGGGCAAGGACTGAAGCTTTCTTT
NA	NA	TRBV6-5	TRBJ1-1	CASRTDSSTEAFF	TGTGCCAGCAGAACGGACTCGAGCACTGAAGCTTTCTTT
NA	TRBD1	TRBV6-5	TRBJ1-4	CASSGQGTTNEKLFF	TGTGCCAGCAGTGGACAGGGTACAACTAATGAAAAACTGTTTTTT
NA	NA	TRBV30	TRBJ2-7	CAWSAGSTHEQYF	TGTGCCTGGAGTGCGGGATCGACCCACGAGCAGTACTTC
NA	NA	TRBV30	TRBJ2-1	CAWSVSIEQFF	TGTGCCTGGAGTGTATCCATTGAGCAGTTCTTC
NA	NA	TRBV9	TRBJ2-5	CASSASGVDSQETQYF	TGTGCCAGCAGCGCCTCGGGCGTCGACAGCCAAGAGACCCAGTACTTC
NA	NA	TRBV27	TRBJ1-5	CASKQGSNQPQHF	TGTGCCAGCAAACAGGGAAGCAATCAGCCCCAGCATTTT
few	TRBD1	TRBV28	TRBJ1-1	CASRSPGQGSSNTEAFF	TGTGCCAGCAGGAGTCCGGGACAGGGGTCTTCGAACACTGAAGCTTTCTTT
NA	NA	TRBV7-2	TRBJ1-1	CASSLTVNTEAFF	TGTGCCAGCAGCTTGACAGTGAACACTGAAGCTTTCTTT
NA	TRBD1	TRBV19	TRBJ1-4	CASRDRGLLANEKLFF	TGTGCCAGTAGGGACAGGGGGCTTTTGGCTAATGAAAAACTGTTTTTT
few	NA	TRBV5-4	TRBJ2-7	CASSLAGGTSYEQYF	TGTGCCAGCAGCTTGGCAGGGGGGACTTCCTACGAGCAGTACTTC
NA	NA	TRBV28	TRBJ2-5	CASSSPRQGSETQYF	TGTGCCAGCAGTTCGCCCCGGCAGGGTTCGGAGACCCAGTACTTC
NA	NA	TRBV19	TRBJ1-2	CASSIATAANYGYTF	TGTGCCAGTAGTATAGCTACAGCCGCTAACTATGGCTACACCTTC
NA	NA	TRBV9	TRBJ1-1	CASSADGGTEAFF	TGTGCCAGCAGCGCGGACGGGGGGACTGAAGCTTTCTTT
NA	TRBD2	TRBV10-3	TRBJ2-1	CAISARLAENNEQFF	TGTGCCATCAGTGCTCGACTAGCGGAGAACAATGAGCAGTTCTTC
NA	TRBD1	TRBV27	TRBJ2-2	CASRDGQGFGELFF	TGTGCCAGCAGGGATGGACAGGGATTCGGGGAGCTGTTTTTT
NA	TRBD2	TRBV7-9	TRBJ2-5	CASSLGGSGVGEEETQYF	TGTGCCAGCAGCTTGGGAGGTAGCGGGGTGGGGGAAGAAGAGACCCAGTACTTC
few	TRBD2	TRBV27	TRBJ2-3	CASSILRLAGIADTQYF	TGTGCCAGCAGCATTCTCCGACTAGCGGGAATCGCAGATACGCAGTATTTT
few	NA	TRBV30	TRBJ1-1	CAWSQTDHTEAFF	TGTGCCTGGAGCCAGACAGACCACACTGAAGCTTTCTTT
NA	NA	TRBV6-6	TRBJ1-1	CASSSHQAGRDTEAFF	TGTGCCAGCAGCTCCCATCAGGCAGGGCGAGACACTGAAGCTTTCTTT
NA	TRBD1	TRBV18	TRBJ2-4	CASSAGAGTDIQYF	TGTGCCAGCTCAGCCGGGGCCGGGACAGATATACAGTACTTC
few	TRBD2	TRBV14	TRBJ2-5	CASSPHQGLGIETQYF	TGTGCCAGCAGCCCACACCAGGGACTAGGTATAGAGACCCAGTACTTC
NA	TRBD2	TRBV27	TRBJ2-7	CASSLTGTSVGYEQYF	TGTGCCAGCAGTTTAACCGGGACTAGCGTTGGTTACGAGCAGTACTTC
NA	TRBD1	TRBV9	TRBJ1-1	CASSVTGGENWNTEAFF	TGTGCCAGCAGCGTTACAGGGGGCGAAAATTGGAACACTGAAGCTTTCTTT
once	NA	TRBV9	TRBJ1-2	CASSVEAWTVDYGYTF	TGTGCCAGCAGCGTCGAGGCCTGGACAGTTGACTATGGCTACACCTTC
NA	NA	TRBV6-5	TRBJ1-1	CASSYTGRDTEAFF	TGTGCCAGCAGTTACACTGGGAGAGACACTGAAGCTTTCTTT
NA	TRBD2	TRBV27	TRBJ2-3	CASSWGLAVTSTDTQYF	TGTGCCAGCAGTTGGGGACTAGCGGTAACTAGCACAGATACGCAGTATTTT